This T cell receptor (beta chain) came from a study of blood T cell repertoires in COVID-19. Germline CDR1 and CDR2: MNHEY and SVGAGI. Trimming removed 7 bases at V and 8 bases at J, with 16 bases between. CDR3 length: 13 amino acids. TCRdb keeps only in-frame clones here, not all; method: immunoSEQ multiplex PCR. Counted here are 200,000 to 250,000 clones, roughly 85% occurring once; the ten biggest clones make up roughly 3%. Sample: peripheral blood. The chain uses TRBV6-5 and TRBJ2-3; D is uncertain. The sequence derives from a man between 18 and 35 years old with active or convalescent COVID-19. The CDR3 sequence: CASTFAKGGTQYF. In DNA, the CDR3 is TGTGCCAGCACCTTCGCCAAAGGCGGTACGCAGTATTTT.